This entry is about one T cell receptor (beta chain). The germline gives CDR1 SQVTM, CDR2 ANQGSEA. The CDR3 has 12 residues. The germline V and J ends were trimmed by 4 bases and 5 bases, with 10 bases remaining between them. The data belong to a study of blood T cell repertoires in COVID-19. Turning to the study itself: Whether acute or convalescent, the COVID-19 samples came from the United States, Italy and Spain. T cells, B-cell-depleted T cells, or PBMCs provided the cDNA or gDNA that served as material.

Methods used by the authors: Quantification of nucleated cells was approximated via reference gene primer amplification. The table came from immunoSEQ multiplex PCR; TCRdb's copy has only in-frame clones and leaves some out. V, J and clone size are those of that table, while D and trimming were read from the DNA. Of 95,000 to 100,000 clones detected, less than 90% appear once; the ten largest clones hold more than 1.5%. The sample was peripheral blood. The chain employs TRBV29-1 and TRBJ2-3; no definite D call. This sequence originates from an elderly man with acute or convalescent COVID-19. The DNA of the CDR3 is TGCAGCGTTGGTCATGTCGGAGATACGCAGTATTTT. Its protein product is CSVGHVGDTQYF.